This T cell receptor (beta chain) derives from a study of tissue T cells after allogeneic stem cell transplantation (dated by TCRdb to 2022 to 2024). In the study overall: TCR beta repertoires were profiled across many tissues obtained from research autopsies of patients with and without GVHD, as well as in mouse models of GVHD. On the human side, the study was prospective and observational, with no blinding or randomization.

Libraries were constructed by the immunoSEQ multiplex PCR assay. TCRbeta CDR3 sequencing was performed at survey depth by Adaptive Biotechnologies, and CDR3 sequences, V/J genes, productive frequency and template counts were reported. TCR beta CDR3 regions were amplified from genomic DNA rather than RNA. The original pipeline was this. Jensen-Shannon divergence was used to quantify pairwise repertoire overlap between tissues, with a value of 1 indicating complete divergence and a value of 0 indicating identical repertoires. Tissues were clustered by single-linkage agglomerative hierarchical clustering of pairwise JSD values and displayed as dendrograms. All patient samples were analyzed with GLIPH2 using simulation_depth 1000, kmer_min_depth 3 and cdr3_length_cutoff 8, and only groups containing more than two unique CDR3s were kept. A standardized tissue-overlap score extrapolated Jaccard GLIPH-group overlap across patients to a standard repertoire size of 1000 clones. Associations of diversity with clinical or experimental variables used linear mixed-effect models with tissue fixed effects and individual random effects. This is the immuneACCESS table as TCRdb keeps it, with only in-frame sequences that have V and J called. A part of the clones is gone; compared with another copy, unresolved V genes explain less than half, and the rest is unexplained. V and J calls and clone size follow that table, whereas D and trimming were derived from the DNA. Recorded for this sample are 20,000 to 25,000 clones; approximately 70% of them occurred a single time. Jointly, the top ten make up 0.35% to 0.45% of the sample.

Turning to this clone: Its binding antigen is unknown. Gene designations and germline sequences in this entry are those of the mouse. From the germline J gene comes the end of the CDR3, since the read stops 1 residue before it.

Summary of the overall study and its limitations: The patient cohort was small and varied clinically, and sampling depth was recognized as a limitation. Not many T cell clones showed up in more than one patient, yet clustering based on motifs uncovered repertoire signatures that were shared across patients in a tissue-specific way. Within patients, how anatomically similar tissues were was a major factor shaping TCR repertoire composition, regardless of disease or transplant status. The study did not determine which tissue TCRs were alloreactive or antigen-specific, and some clones might have been persisting host cells. In both patients and mice, only a limited portion of the TCR repertoire detected in tissues was captured by blood and spleen T cells.

Ends trimmed: V by 5 bases, J by 2 bases; bases unmatched to a gene: 3. Spanning cysteine to phenylalanine, the CDR3 consists of 14 amino acids. Shown are 39 bases from within the CDR3, in frame from base 1. Based on the germline V gene (reference sequence), the CDR1 and CDR2 sequences are LGHDT and YNNKQL. The specimen was blood. The clonotype originates from a female BALB/c mouse in good health. Mice of this strain bear MHC haplotype H2-d. The chain links TRBV4 with TRBJ2-5, with 8 junctional bases fitting TRBD2. Incomplete CDR3 DNA: TGTGCCAGCAGCCGGACTGGGAGCCAAGACACCCAGTAC. Its translation reads: CASSRTGSQDTQY. The whole CDR3 protein is CASSRTGSQDTQYF.